This T cell receptor beta chain derives from a study of patients and donors after allogeneic stem cell transplantation. The CDR3 totals 14 residues. Losses at the gene ends were 2 bases for V and 4 bases for J; bases not matched to a gene: 2. Per the germline V gene, CDR1 is GTSNPN and CDR2 is SVGIG (reference sequence). TCRdb redid the calling of the RT-PCR reads with MiXCR, one entry per CDR3 protein. The sample holds approximately 170,000 distinct CDR3 sequences; roughly 30% are singletons and the top ten take 3.2%. This receptor was identified in a human donor who was either an allogeneic HSCT recipient or a stem cell or donor lymphocyte infusion donor (not recorded which). It is not recorded whose cells these are; they may come from a transplant donor. The rearrangement uses TRBV30 and TRBJ2-2; 9 bases map to TRBD1. The sequencing sample was made of blood, either unsorted or a sorted T cell fraction (not recorded which). CDR3 sequence (DNA): TGTGCCTGGAGTAGGGGACAGGGCACCGGGGAGCTGTTTTTT. As protein: CAWSRGQGTGELFF.